This entry lists 30 T cell receptor beta chains sequenced from one sample in a study of T cells in Graves' hyperthyroidism and ophthalmopathy. TCR beta CDR3 sequences were amplified from RNA transcripts. The HTBI primer set served for first-round RT-PCR of the TCR CDR3. Each CDR3 protein is one row after TCRdb ran MiXCR on the multiplex PCR reads. The profile shows approximately 330,000 distinct CDR3 sequences, about an eighth of them singletons. The sample consisted of blood. The origin of the receptors is a woman between 35 and 50 years old with Graves' ophthalmopathy.

This clonotype was recorded many times. This chain uses TRBV6-1 with TRBJ2-2; TRBD2 agrees at 9 bases. The CDR3 runs 15 residues. CDR1 is MNHNS and CDR2 is SASEGT in the germline V gene. Trimming took 5 bases from V and 3 from J; bases not matched to a gene: 4. The CDR3 DNA sequence: TGTGCCAGCAGTAAGACTAGCGGATACACCGGGGAGCTGTTTTTT. This translates into CASSKTSGYTGELFF.

In its sample, this clonotype was seen once. J is TRBJ2-1 and V is TRBV20-1; TRBD2 aligns across 10 bases. This CDR3 is built from 16 residues. The germline V gene encodes CDR1 DFQATT and CDR2 SNEGSKA (reference sequence). V shed 5 bases, J shed 3 bases, and the junction held 10 bases outside the gene matches. The CDR3 spells CSAHSASGSFYNEQFF. CDR3 DNA sequence: TGCAGTGCTCACTCGGCTAGCGGGAGTTTCTACAATGAGCAGTTCTTC.

This clonotype was counted at least ten times. The rearrangement joins TRBV12-3 or TRBV12-4 to TRBJ1-5; D is uncertain. Trimming pared 7 bases from V and 3 bases from J, leaving 7 bases between. The CDR3 is 12 residues long. The CDR3 bases are TGTGCCAGCAAACACCACAATCAGCCCCAGCATTTT. Its protein product is CASKHHNQPQHF.

This clonotype came up many times. The rearrangement uses TRBV11-2 and TRBJ2-1; D is possibly TRBD1 or TRBD2 (6 bases each). The ends were cut back, 5 bases at V and 0 bases at J, with 14 bases in the middle. There are 16 residues in the CDR3. Per the germline V gene, CDR1 is SGHAT and CDR2 is FQNNGV. DNA of the CDR3: TGTGCCAGCAGCGGGAGAGGGGGGAGCTCCTACAATGAGCAGTTCTTC. Translating it yields CASSGRGGSSYNEQFF.

In its sample, this clonotype was seen many times. The J gene is TRBJ1-4, the V gene TRBV2, with 7 bases aligning to TRBD1. The length of the CDR3 is 14 residues. V lost 4 bases to trimming and J lost 8 bases; unmatched junction nucleotides: 7. Germline V CDR1 and CDR2: SNHLY, FYNNEI. Written as DNA, the CDR3 is TGTGCCAGCAGTGCAAACAGGGGAGAAGAAAAACTGTTTTTT. Protein product: CASSANRGEEKLFF.

This clonotype was observed many times. Relative to the germline gene, one junction end is altered; a read error may explain this. The rearrangement joins TRBV19 to TRBJ1-5; 7 positions match TRBD1. This CDR3 has 14 amino acids. CDR1 is LNHDA, CDR2 SQIVND, per germline (reference sequence). The CDR3: CASSITGGNQPQHF. CDR3 nucleotide sequence: TGTGCCAGCAGTATCACAGGGGGCAATCAGCCCCAGCATTTT.

This clonotype was observed at least ten times. The chain recombines TRBV7-2 with TRBJ1-3; D call uncertain. Per the germline V gene, CDR1 is SGHTA and CDR2 is FQGNSA. Deletions cut 7 bases from V and 0 bases from J, with 13 bases between. This CDR3 contains 15 residues. CDR3 in DNA: TGTGCCAGCACCCTATGGAGTTCCTCTGGAAACACCATATATTTT. Encoded protein: CASTLWSSSGNTIYF.

The CDR3 bases are TGTGCCTGGAGACTAGCGGTTTACAATGAGCAGTTCTTC. Translation: CAWRLAVYNEQFF. The chain carries TRBV30 and TRBJ2-1, with 8 bases fitting TRBD2. The CDR3 is made up of 13 amino acids. CDR1 is GTSNPN and CDR2 is SVGIG in the germline V gene (reference sequence). V lost 3 bases to trimming and J lost 4 bases; unmatched junction nucleotides: 2.

This clonotype was counted ten times or more. This chain joins TRBV20-1 and TRBJ1-2; 8 nucleotides match TRBD1. CDR1 is DFQATT, CDR2 SNEGSKA, per germline (reference sequence). With V trimmed by 3 bases and J by 0 bases, 6 bases remained unmatched. This CDR3 has 15 residues. CDR3 residues: CSASSDREANYGYTF. The CDR3 bases are TGCAGTGCTAGTTCGGACAGGGAAGCTAACTATGGCTACACCTTC.

This clonotype was found many times. This chain uses TRBV5-6 with TRBJ2-7; D may be TRBD2 (6 bases). V lost 5 bases and J 3 bases, leaving 12 bases between the germline ends. In germline, CDR1 is SGHDT, CDR2 YYEEEE. The CDR3 runs 13 residues. CDR3 nucleotide sequence: TGTGCCAGCAGATCCCTCGGGAGCTACGAGCAGTACTTC. This codes for CASRSLGSYEQYF.

This clonotype was picked up a small number of times. The chain links TRBV20-1 to TRBJ2-4, with 8 bases fitting TRBD1. The CDR3 spans 13 residues. The germline V gene encodes CDR1 DFQATT and CDR2 SNEGSKA (reference sequence). J gave up 5 bases and V 5 bases, and 5 bases lay outside the gene matches. Here the CDR3 DNA reads TGCAGTGCTCGGACAGGGACCGAAAACATTCAGTACTTC. Translation: CSARTGTENIQYF.

This clonotype was seen ten or more times. The chain recombines TRBV20-1 with TRBJ1-1; a weak D match, TRBD1 (5 bases). This CDR3 spans 13 amino acids. CDR1 is DFQATT and CDR2 is SNEGSKA in the germline V gene (reference sequence). V shed 0 bases and J shed 2 bases, with 7 bases lying between them. The CDR3 bases are TGCAGTGCTAGAGAAGACAGTAACACTGAAGCTTTCTTT. As protein: CSAREDSNTEAFF.

In this sample, this clonotype turned up a few times. Its ends do not fully match the called genes, so a read error is possible. The rearrangement uses TRBV6-5 and TRBJ2-5, with D maybe TRBD2 (6 bases). CDR3 size: 15 residues. Germline V gene sequence: CDR1 MNHEY, CDR2 SVGAGI. The chain's CDR3 is CAGSYSTGVQETQYF. Here the CDR3 DNA reads TGTGCCGGCAGTTACTCGACGGGGGTACAAGAGACCCAGTACTTC.

The chain combines TRBV20-1 with TRBJ1-1; perhaps TRBD1 as D (6 bases). V was pared by 6 bases and J by 4 bases, with 15 bases between. Germline CDR1 reads DFQATT; CDR2 reads SNEGSKA (reference sequence). The CDR3 spans 13 residues. The DNA of the CDR3 is TGCAGTGCGGGGATGGGGGCGCTCACTGAAGCTTTCTTT. It codes for CSAGMGALTEAFF.

This clonotype was picked up many times. V is TRBV2 and J is TRBJ2-1; TRBD2 matches 13 bases. The CDR3 totals 15 residues. The ends lost 6 bases at V and 9 bases at J; junction bases unmatched: 8. CDR1 and CDR2 from the germline V gene are SNHLY and FYNNEI. CDR3 bases: TGTGCCAGCAGCGGTGGACTAGCGGGAGCAGGTGAGCAGTTCTTC. Protein: CASSGGLAGAGEQFF.

Many counts were recorded for this clonotype. The chain employs TRBV28 and TRBJ2-5; 7 bases are a match to TRBD1. V gave up 8 bases and J gave up 4 bases; unmatched junction bases: 7. This CDR3 is built from 13 residues. The V gene's germline CDR1 is MDHEN and CDR2 SYDVKM. The CDR3 spells CASSLTGRETQYF. The CDR3 DNA reads TGTGCCAGCTCACTGACAGGGAGAGAGACCCAGTACTTC.

About this clonotype itself: This may be a read error: a much more frequent sequence differs by one nucleotide. The rearrangement uses TRBV7-9 and TRBJ2-1; no definite D call. The J call is uncertain, as TRBJ2-7 better fits the DNA end. Germline CDR1 SEHNR, CDR2 FQNEAQ (reference sequence). The CDR3 is 12 amino acids. Written as DNA, the CDR3 is TGTGCCAGCAGCTTCACTCGGAATGAGCAGTACTTC. It translates to CASSFTRNEQYF.

The table lists this clonotype with many counts. The genes are TRBV28 and TRBJ1-6, with a tentative D call TRBD1 (6 bases). Trimming took 8 bases from V and 9 from J, leaving 20 bases between them. CDR1 and CDR2 (germline): MDHEN, SYDVKM. There are 15 residues in the CDR3. The DNA of the CDR3 is TGTGCCAGCTACCCGGGGCGGGGGGCTGGTTCACCCCTCCACTTT. Translating it yields CASYPGRGAGSPLHF.

This clonotype was observed a handful of times. The V gene is TRBV14, the J gene TRBJ1-1; TRBD1 agrees at 8 bases. The CDR3 contains 14 residues. CDR1 SGHDN and CDR2 FVKESK come from the germline V gene. J gave up 11 bases and V 4 bases, and 12 bases lay outside the gene matches. Written as DNA, the CDR3 is TGTGCCAGCAGCCCCCCGGACAGGGTGGTTAGCGCTTTCTTT. This gives the protein CASSPPDRVVSAFF.

This clonotype was observed a handful of times. The rearrangement joins TRBV6-1 to TRBJ2-3; 8 bases line up with TRBD2. The germline V gene encodes CDR1 MNHNS and CDR2 SASEGT. This CDR3 has 15 amino acids. V lost 7 bases, J lost 4 bases, and 10 bases stayed unmatched. The DNA for the CDR3 is TGTGCCAGCAAGGATCCGGGAGGGCCGTCAGATACGCAGTATTTT. Translated: CASKDPGGPSDTQYF.

There are many counts of this clonotype. Here the CDR3 reads CASVLSGTPSYEQYF. CDR3 nucleotide sequence: TGTGCCAGCGTCCTATCCGGGACGCCTTCCTACGAGCAGTACTTC. The rearrangement uses TRBV28 and TRBJ2-7, with D perhaps TRBD1 or TRBD2 (5 bases each). The CDR3 is 15 residues long. V was shortened by 8 bases and J by 1 base, with 18 bases between the two germline ends. The germline V gene encodes CDR1 MDHEN and CDR2 SYDVKM.

On this clonotype itself: A single base separates this from a much larger clone, so it may be a read error. V and J are TRBV2 and TRBJ1-2; the D gene is possibly TRBD1 (6 bases). With 8 bases removed from V and 9 bases from J, the gap between germline ends came to 25 bases. The CDR3 is 15 residues long. CDR1 and CDR2 from the germline V gene are SNHLY and FYNNEI. The CDR3 DNA reads TGTGCCAGCGCCAACAGCAACAGGGATGAATGCTGCTACACCTTC. Encoded protein: CASANSNRDECCYTF.

This clonotype was picked up many times. The chain uses TRBV19 and TRBJ2-7; TRBD2 matches 8 bases. This CDR3 contains 13 residues. After removal of 4 bases from V and 5 bases from J, the junction contained 4 bases not matched to a gene. Germline-derived CDR1 and CDR2 are LNHDA and SQIVND (reference sequence). The CDR3 DNA is TGTGCCAGTAGTACTCAAGCGGGAGACGAGCAGTACTTC. Its translation is CASSTQAGDEQYF. The full variable domain, its missing parts supplied by reference TRBV19 and TRBJ2-7, is DGGITQSPKYLFRKEGQNVTLSCEQNLNHDAMYWYRQDPGQGLRLIYYSQIVNDFQKGDIAEGYSVSREKKESFPLTVTSAQKNPTAFYLCASSTQAGDEQYFGPGTRLTVT.

This clonotype turned up a few times. The chain uses TRBV6-1 and TRBJ1-4, with no clear D. V was trimmed by 6 bases and J by 8 bases, leaving 19 bases between them. This CDR3 is built from 15 residues. Germline V lookup: CDR1 MNHNS, CDR2 SASEGT. The CDR3, as DNA: TGTGCCAGCAGGACTTCACGGGCGATCGGCGAAAAACTGTTTTTT. Translated: CASRTSRAIGEKLFF.

This clonotype was detected ten times or more. The chain combines TRBV11-3 with TRBJ2-1; D is perhaps TRBD1 (6 bases). This CDR3 spans 15 amino acids. The V end lost 5 bases, the J end lost 4 bases, and 15 bases lay between the germline ends. Per the germline V gene, CDR1 is SGHNT and CDR2 is YENEEA. The CDR3 bases are TGTGCCAGCAGCCCAGCGGCGGACAGATACAATGAGCAGTTCTTC. This codes for CASSPAADRYNEQFF.

This clonotype was observed a handful of times. The genes are TRBV7-2 and TRBJ1-2, with a possible D match to TRBD1 (6 bases). Germline V lookup: CDR1 SGHTA, CDR2 FQGNSA. This CDR3 has 14 amino acids. V lost 4 bases and J 7 bases, leaving 16 bases between the germline ends. In DNA form, the CDR3 reads TGTGCCAGCAGCTCAAATCGGGGGGCTGGTGGCTACACCTTC. Translated: CASSSNRGAGGYTF.

There are a few counts of this clonotype. For the CDR3, the DNA is TGTGCCAGCAGCCGCTCTGGAGCCTCTGGAAACACCATATATTTT. Translation gives CASSRSGASGNTIYF. The chain has TRBV3-1 and TRBJ1-3, with no clear D. CDR3 length: 15 amino acids. Germline V CDR1 and CDR2: LGHDT, YNNKEL (reference sequence). V was cut by 4 bases and J by 0 bases, with 10 bases left in between.

This clonotype turned up a few times. A much larger clone differs by one base, so this may be a read error. The V and J genes are TRBV10-3 and TRBJ2-5, with D perhaps matching TRBD2 (6 bases). Trimming removed 8 bases at V and 2 bases at J, with 12 bases between. This CDR3 comprises 13 residues. Germline assignment: CDR1 ENHRY and CDR2 SYGVKD. The CDR3 nucleotides are TGTGCCATCGGGCAGCGGGTTCAAGAGACCCAGTACTTC. It encodes CAIGQRVQETQYF.

This clonotype showed up just a few times. V gene TRBV19 combines with J gene TRBJ1-5; D is possibly TRBD1 (6 bases). In germline, CDR1 is LNHDA, CDR2 SQIVND (reference sequence). V lost 0 bases to trimming and J lost 6 bases, with 15 bases between them. CDR3 size: 16 residues. CDR3 sequence reads: CASSIDPTGYRQPQHF. CDR3 bases: TGTGCCAGTAGTATAGACCCCACAGGGTATCGTCAGCCCCAGCATTTT. The full variable domain, with the rest looked up from reference TRBV19 and TRBJ1-5, is DGGITQSPKYLFRKEGQNVTLSCEQNLNHDAMYWYRQDPGQGLRLIYYSQIVNDFQKGDIAEGYSVSREKKESFPLTVTSAQKNPTAFYLCASSIDPTGYRQPQHFGDGTRLSIL.

The gene calls are TRBV7-2 and TRBJ2-5; TRBD2 agrees at 9 bases. CDR1 is SGHTA and CDR2 is FQGNSA in the germline V gene. The trim removed 6 bases at V and 5 bases at J, leaving 7 bases unmatched. CDR3 length: 14 residues. In DNA, the CDR3 is TGTGCCAGCAGTCGGGCTAGCGGGGCGGAGACCCAGTACTTC. Protein sequence: CASSRASGAETQYF.